The rows below give T cell receptor beta chains drawn from one sample of a study of STAT3 mutations in large granular lymphocyte leukemia. TCRdb keeps only in-frame clones here, not all; method: immunoSEQ multiplex PCR. Seen here are about 24,000 clones, less than 95% observed once, and the top ten hold 6% to 6.5%. Sequenced material: peripheral blood mononuclear cells. The receptors were sampled from a man aged 35 to 55 with T-cell large granular lymphocyte leukemia. Some clones in this sample may be carry-over from other donors' samples. CDR3s leave out the opening cysteine and the closing phenylalanine or tryptophan. Each record gives: V gene, J gene, CDR3 length, CDR3 protein.

v_gene: TRBV29-1
j_gene: TRBJ1-1
len: 8
CDR3aa: SVRTDLAF

v_gene: TRBV2
j_gene: TRBJ1-5
len: 11
CDR3aa: ASSEGGGQPQH

v_gene: TRBV19
j_gene: TRBJ1-2
len: 11
CDR3aa: ASSMAGDYGYT

v_gene: TRBV7-9
j_gene: TRBJ1-5
len: 14
CDR3aa: ASSLGDSGGNQPQH

v_gene: TRBV7-2
j_gene: TRBJ1-1
len: 13
CDR3aa: ASSPSAGENTEAF

v_gene: TRBV6-6
j_gene: TRBJ1-2
len: 10
CDR3aa: ASSPSYFSYT

v_gene: TRBV29-1
j_gene: TRBJ2-5
len: 8
CDR3aa: SVVSETQY

v_gene: TRBV18
j_gene: TRBJ2-7
len: 13
CDR3aa: ASSPTQTGSYEQY

v_gene: TRBV30
j_gene: TRBJ2-2
len: 9
CDR3aa: AWRNTGELF

v_gene: TRBV7-9
j_gene: TRBJ2-3
len: 14
CDR3aa: ASSLALAGHTDTQY

v_gene: TRBV18
j_gene: TRBJ2-7
len: 11
CDR3aa: ASSLGDSYEQY

v_gene: TRBV29-1
j_gene: TRBJ2-1
len: 12
CDR3aa: SVRRDLSYNEQF

v_gene: TRBV6-6
j_gene: TRBJ1-1
len: 9
CDR3aa: ASLPEAEAF

v_gene: TRBV7-2
j_gene: TRBJ2-7
len: 14
CDR3aa: ASSRSTSGPSYEQY

v_gene: TRBV27
j_gene: TRBJ1-6
len: 12
CDR3aa: ASSWLGDGSPLH

v_gene: TRBV18
j_gene: TRBJ2-7
len: 12
CDR3aa: ASSPPGGLNEQY

v_gene: TRBV7-9
j_gene: TRBJ1-2
len: 12
CDR3aa: ASSLGPEDYGYT

v_gene: TRBV30
j_gene: TRBJ2-1
len: 12
CDR3aa: AWSVDRAGREQF

v_gene: TRBV6-4
j_gene: TRBJ1-1
len: 11
CDR3aa: ASSEGQGTEAF

v_gene: TRBV6-6
j_gene: TRBJ1-5
len: 9
CDR3aa: ASSFKQPQH

v_gene: TRBV6-6
j_gene: TRBJ1-2
len: 9
CDR3aa: ASSSQGSYT

v_gene: TRBV5-4
j_gene: TRBJ2-4
len: 11
CDR3aa: ASGDRGRNIQY

v_gene: TRBV7-2
j_gene: TRBJ1-2
len: 12
CDR3aa: ASSESGQPYGYT

v_gene: TRBV4-1
j_gene: TRBJ1-5
len: 16
CDR3aa: ASSQSLLDSNSNQPQH

v_gene: TRBV4-3
j_gene: TRBJ1-2
len: 14
CDR3aa: ASSQAPAGAQEGYT

v_gene: TRBV4-3
j_gene: TRBJ2-7
len: 13
CDR3aa: ASSLTGTGAYEQY

v_gene: TRBV19
j_gene: TRBJ1-5
len: 13
CDR3aa: ASSLSLNYNQPQH

v_gene: TRBV7-9
j_gene: TRBJ1-1
len: 13
CDR3aa: ASSPGGLVNTEAF

v_gene: TRBV5-1
j_gene: TRBJ1-2
len: 10
CDR3aa: ASSLEVGGYT